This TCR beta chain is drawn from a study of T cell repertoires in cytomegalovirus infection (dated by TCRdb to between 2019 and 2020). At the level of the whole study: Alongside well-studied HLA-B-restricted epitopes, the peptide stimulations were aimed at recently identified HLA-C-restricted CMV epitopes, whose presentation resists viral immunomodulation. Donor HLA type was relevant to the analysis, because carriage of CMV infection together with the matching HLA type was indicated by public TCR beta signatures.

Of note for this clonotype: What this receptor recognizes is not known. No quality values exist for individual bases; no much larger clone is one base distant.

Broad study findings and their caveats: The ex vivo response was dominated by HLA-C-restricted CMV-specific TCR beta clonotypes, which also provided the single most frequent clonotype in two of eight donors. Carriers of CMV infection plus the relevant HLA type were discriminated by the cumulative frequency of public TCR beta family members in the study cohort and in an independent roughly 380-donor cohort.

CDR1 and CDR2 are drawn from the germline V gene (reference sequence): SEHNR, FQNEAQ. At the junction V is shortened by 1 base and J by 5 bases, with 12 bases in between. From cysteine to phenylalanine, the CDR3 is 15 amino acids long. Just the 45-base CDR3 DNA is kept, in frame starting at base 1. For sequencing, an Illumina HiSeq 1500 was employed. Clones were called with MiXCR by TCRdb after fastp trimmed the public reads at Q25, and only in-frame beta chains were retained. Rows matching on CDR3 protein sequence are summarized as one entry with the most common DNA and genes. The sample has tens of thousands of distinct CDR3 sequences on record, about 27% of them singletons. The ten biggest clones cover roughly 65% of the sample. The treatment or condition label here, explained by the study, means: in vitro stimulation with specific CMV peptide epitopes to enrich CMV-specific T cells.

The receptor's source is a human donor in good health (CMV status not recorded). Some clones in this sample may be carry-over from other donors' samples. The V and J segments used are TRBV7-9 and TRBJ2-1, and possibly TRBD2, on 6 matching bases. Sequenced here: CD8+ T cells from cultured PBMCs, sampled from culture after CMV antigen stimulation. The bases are TGTGCCAGCAGCTTAGTCCCCCTAGCGAACAATGAGCAGTTCTTC. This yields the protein CASSLVPLANNEQFF.